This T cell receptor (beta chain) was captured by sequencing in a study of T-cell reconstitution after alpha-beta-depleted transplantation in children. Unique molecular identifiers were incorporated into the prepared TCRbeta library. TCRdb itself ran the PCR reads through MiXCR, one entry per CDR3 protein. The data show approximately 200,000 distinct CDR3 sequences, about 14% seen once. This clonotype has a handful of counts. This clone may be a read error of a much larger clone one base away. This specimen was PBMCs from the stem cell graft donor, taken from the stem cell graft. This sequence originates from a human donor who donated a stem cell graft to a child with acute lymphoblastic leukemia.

DNA for the CDR3: TGTGCCAGCTCCAAGGCCAAAAACAGTCAGTACTTC. This sequence encodes CASSKAKNSQYF. The chain carries TRBV19 and TRBJ2-4; D gene ambiguous. This CDR3 is built from 12 residues. In germline, CDR1 is LNHDA, CDR2 SQIVND (reference sequence).